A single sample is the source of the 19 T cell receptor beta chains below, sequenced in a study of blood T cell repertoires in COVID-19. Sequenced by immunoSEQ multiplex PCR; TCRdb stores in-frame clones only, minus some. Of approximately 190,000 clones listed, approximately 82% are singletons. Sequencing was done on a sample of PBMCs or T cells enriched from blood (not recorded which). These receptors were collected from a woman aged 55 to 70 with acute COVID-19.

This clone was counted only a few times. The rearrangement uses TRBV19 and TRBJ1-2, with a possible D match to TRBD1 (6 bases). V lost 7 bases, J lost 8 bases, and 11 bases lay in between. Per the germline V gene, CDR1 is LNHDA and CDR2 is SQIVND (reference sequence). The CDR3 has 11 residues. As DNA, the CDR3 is TGTGCCAGTACTCCAGGGGACGGCTACACCTTC. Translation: CASTPGDGYTF.

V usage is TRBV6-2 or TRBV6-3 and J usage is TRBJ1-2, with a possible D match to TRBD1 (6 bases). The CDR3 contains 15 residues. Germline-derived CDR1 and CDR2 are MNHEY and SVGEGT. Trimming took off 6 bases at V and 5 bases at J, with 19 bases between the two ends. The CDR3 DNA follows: TGTGCCAGCAGCGCCCCTCCGGGCAGGGGATATGGCTACACCTTC. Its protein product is CASSAPPGRGYGYTF.

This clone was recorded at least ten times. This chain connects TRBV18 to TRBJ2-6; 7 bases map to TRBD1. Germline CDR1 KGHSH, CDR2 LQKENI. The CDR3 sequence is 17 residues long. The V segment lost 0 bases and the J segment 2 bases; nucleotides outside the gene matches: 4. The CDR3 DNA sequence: TGTGCCAGCTCACCACCTACGACAGGGACTGGGGCCAACGTCCTGACTTTC. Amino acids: CASSPPTTGTGANVLTF. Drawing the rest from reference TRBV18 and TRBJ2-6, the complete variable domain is NAGVMQNPRHLVRRRGQEARLRCSPMKGHSHVYWYRQLPEEGLKFMVYLQKENIIDESGMPKERFSAEFPKEGPSILRIQQVVRGDSAAYFCASSPPTTGTGANVLTFGAGSRLTVL.

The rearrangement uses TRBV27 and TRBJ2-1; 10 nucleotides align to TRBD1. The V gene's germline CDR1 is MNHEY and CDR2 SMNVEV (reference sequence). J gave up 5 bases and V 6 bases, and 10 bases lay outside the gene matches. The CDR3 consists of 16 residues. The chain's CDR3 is CASSPPGQGTHNEQFF. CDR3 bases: TGTGCCAGCAGCCCCCCGGGACAGGGGACTCACAATGAGCAGTTCTTC.

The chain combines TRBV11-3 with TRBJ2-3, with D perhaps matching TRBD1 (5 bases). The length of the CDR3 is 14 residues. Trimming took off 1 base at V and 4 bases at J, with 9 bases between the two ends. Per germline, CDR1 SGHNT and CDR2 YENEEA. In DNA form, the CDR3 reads TGTGCCAGCAGCTTAGGCCAGGGCGCAGATACGCAGTATTTT. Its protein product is CASSLGQGADTQYF.

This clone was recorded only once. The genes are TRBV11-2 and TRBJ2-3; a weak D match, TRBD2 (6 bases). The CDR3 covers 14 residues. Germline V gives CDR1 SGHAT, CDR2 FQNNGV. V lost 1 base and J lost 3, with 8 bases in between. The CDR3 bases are TGTGCCAGCAGCTTAGCGCGGGAAACAGATACGCAGTATTTT. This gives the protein CASSLARETDTQYF.

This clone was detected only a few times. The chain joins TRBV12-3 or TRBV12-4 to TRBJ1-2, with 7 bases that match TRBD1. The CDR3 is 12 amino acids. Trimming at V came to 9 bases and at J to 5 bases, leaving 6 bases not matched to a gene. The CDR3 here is CASEDRSYGYTF. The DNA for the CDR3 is TGTGCCAGTGAGGACAGGAGTTATGGCTACACCTTC.

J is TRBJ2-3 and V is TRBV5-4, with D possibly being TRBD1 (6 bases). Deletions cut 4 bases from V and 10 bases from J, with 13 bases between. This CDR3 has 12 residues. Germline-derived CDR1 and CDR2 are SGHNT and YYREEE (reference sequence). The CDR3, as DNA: TGTGCCAGCAGCCCACAGGGTTTTGCGCAGTATTTT. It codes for CASSPQGFAQYF.

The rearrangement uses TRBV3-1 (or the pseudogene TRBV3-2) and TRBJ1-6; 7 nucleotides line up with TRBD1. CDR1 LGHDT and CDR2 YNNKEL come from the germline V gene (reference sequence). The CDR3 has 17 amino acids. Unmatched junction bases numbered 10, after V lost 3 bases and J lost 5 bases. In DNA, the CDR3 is TGTGCCAGCAGCCATTTACAAGGGGGCGCGGATAATTCACCCCTCCACTTT. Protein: CASSHLQGGADNSPLHF.

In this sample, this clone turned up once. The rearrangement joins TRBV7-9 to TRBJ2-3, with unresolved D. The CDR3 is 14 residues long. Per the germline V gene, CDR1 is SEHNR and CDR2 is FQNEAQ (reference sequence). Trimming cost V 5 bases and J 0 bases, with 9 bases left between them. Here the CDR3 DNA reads TGTGCCAGCAGCGATCGGTCTAGCACAGATACGCAGTATTTT. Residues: CASSDRSSTDTQYF.

CDR3 in DNA: TGTGCCAGCAGCAAAGTGGGCCAGCTTAGCAATCAGCCCCAGCATTTT. Encoded protein: CASSKVGQLSNQPQHF. The rearrangement joins TRBV21-1 to TRBJ1-5; no check of the table's D call, TRBD1, against the DNA was made. TRBV21-1 is a listed pseudogene. The CDR3 has 16 residues.

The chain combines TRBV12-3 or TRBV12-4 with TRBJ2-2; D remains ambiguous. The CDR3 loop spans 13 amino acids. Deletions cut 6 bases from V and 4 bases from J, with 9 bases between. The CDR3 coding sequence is TGTGCCAGCAGCCTAAGGAGCACCGGGGAGCTGTTTTTT. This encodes CASSLRSTGELFF.

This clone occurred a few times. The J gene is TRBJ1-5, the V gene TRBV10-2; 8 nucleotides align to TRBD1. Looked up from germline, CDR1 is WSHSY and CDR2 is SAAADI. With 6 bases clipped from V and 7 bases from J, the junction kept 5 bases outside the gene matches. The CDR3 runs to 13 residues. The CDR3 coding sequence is TGCGCCAGCAGACAGGGGGAAGGACAGCCCCAGCATTTT. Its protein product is CASRQGEGQPQHF.

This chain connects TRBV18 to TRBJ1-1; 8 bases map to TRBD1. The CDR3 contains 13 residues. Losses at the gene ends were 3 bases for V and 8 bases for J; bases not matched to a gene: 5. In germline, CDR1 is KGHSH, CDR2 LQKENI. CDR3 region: CASSPIQGVEAFF. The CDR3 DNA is TGTGCCAGCTCACCTATACAGGGGGTAGAAGCTTTCTTT.

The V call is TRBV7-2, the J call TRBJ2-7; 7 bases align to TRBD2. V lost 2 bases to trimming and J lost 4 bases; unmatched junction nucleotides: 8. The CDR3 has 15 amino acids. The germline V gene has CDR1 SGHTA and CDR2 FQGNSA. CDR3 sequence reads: CASSLSSGGSYEQYF. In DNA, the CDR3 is TGTGCCAGCAGCTTATCTAGCGGAGGGTCTTACGAGCAGTACTTC.

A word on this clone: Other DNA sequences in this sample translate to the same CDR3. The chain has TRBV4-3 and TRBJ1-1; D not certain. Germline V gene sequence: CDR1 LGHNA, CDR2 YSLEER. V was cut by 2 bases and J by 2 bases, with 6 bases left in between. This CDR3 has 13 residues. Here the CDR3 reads CASSQTGNTEAFF. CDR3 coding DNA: TGCGCCAGCAGCCAAACCGGTAACACTGAAGCTTTCTTT.

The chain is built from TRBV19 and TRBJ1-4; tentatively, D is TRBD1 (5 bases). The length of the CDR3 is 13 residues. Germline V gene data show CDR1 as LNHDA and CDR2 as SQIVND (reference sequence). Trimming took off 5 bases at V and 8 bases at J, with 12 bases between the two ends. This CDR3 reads CASSAPPGEKLFF. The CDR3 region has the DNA TGTGCCAGTAGTGCTCCCCCAGGGGAAAAACTGTTTTTT.

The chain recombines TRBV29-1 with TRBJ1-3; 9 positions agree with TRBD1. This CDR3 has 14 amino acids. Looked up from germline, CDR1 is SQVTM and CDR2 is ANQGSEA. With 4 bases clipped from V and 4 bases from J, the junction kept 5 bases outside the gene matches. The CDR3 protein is CSVGGTGKGNTIYF. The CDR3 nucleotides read TGCAGCGTTGGCGGGACAGGGAAAGGAAACACCATATATTTT. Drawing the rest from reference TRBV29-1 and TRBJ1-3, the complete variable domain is SAVISQKPSRDICQRGTSLTIQCQVDSQVTMMFWYRQQPGQSLTLIATANQGSEATYESGFVIDKFPISRPNLTFSTLTVSNMSPEDSSIYLCSVGGTGKGNTIYFGEGSWLTVV.

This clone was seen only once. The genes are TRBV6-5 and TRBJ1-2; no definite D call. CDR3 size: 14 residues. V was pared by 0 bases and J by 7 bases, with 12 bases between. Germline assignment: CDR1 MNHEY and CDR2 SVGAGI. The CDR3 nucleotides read TGTGCCAGCAGTTACTCGTCAGAGGGTAGTGGCTACACCTTC. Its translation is CASSYSSEGSGYTF.